The 17 T cell receptor beta chains below all came from one sample that was sequenced in a study of CD8 T cells in Susac syndrome. When the RNA was reverse transcribed, random hexamers were used with an input of roughly 0.5 to 1 ug. TCRdb itself ran the immunoSEQ multiplex PCR reads through MiXCR, one entry per CDR3 protein. The sample carries 160,000 or so distinct CDR3 sequences, 95% to 96% recorded once. The source material was CD8+ T cells from PBMCs. These receptors originate from a human donor with multiple sclerosis.

This chain joins TRBV5-4 and TRBJ2-7, with D possibly matching TRBD1 (6 bases). V gave up 3 bases and J gave up 2 bases, with 15 bases separating them. Germline V gives CDR1 SGHNT, CDR2 YYREEE (reference sequence). The CDR3 loop spans 15 amino acids. CDR3 coding DNA: TGTGCCAGCAGCTGGGGCCAGGGGCCCACCTACGAGCAGTACTTC. This gives the protein CASSWGQGPTYEQYF.

V is TRBV9 and J is TRBJ2-2; D is unresolved. The CDR3 runs to 15 residues. Germline CDR1 SGDLS, CDR2 YYNGEE. Trimming removed 0 bases from V and 4 bases from J, with 10 bases in between. CDR3 sequence reads: CASSVDQQFTGELFF. The CDR3 DNA reads as TGTGCCAGCAGCGTAGACCAACAGTTCACCGGGGAGCTGTTTTTT. Full variable domain (outside the CDR3, taken from reference TRBV9 and TRBJ2-2): DSGVTQTPKHLITATGQRVTLRCSPRSGDLSVYWYQQSLDQGLQFLIQYYNGEERAKGNILERFSAQQFPDLHSELNLSSLELGDSALYFCASSVDQQFTGELFFGEGSRLTVL.

This rearrangement joins TRBV4-1 to TRBJ2-7; 9 positions agree with TRBD2. The CDR3 is made up of 16 amino acids. Losses at the gene ends were 5 bases for V and 3 bases for J; bases not matched to a gene: 11. Germline V CDR1 and CDR2: MGHRA, YSYEKL. The CDR3 region is CASSGRAAGGFYEQYF. DNA for the CDR3: TGCGCCAGCAGCGGAAGGGCTGCGGGGGGGTTCTACGAGCAGTACTTC.

The chain has TRBV7-9 and TRBJ2-4; D might be TRBD1 or TRBD2, each matching 5 bases. Trimming pared 10 bases from V and 7 bases from J, leaving 17 bases between. This CDR3 has 13 residues. Germline CDR1 is SEHNR and CDR2 is FQNEAQ (reference sequence). The CDR3 protein is CAIPGGAGNIQYF. The CDR3 DNA reads TGTGCCATTCCTGGGGGTGCTGGGAACATTCAGTACTTC.

The sample holds one count of this clonotype. This chain connects TRBV12-3 or TRBV12-4 to TRBJ2-1; D perhaps matches TRBD1 (5 bases). This CDR3 has 12 residues. V gave up 5 bases and J gave up 7 bases, with 9 bases separating them. The CDR3 protein is CASSPRVNEQFF. In DNA form, the CDR3 reads TGTGCCAGCAGTCCCAGGGTTAATGAGCAGTTCTTC.

This clonotype has a single count. CDR3 coding DNA: TGCAGCGTTGTAGCGGGGGATAAGGCCCAGTACTTC. This gives the protein CSVVAGDKAQYF. The J gene is TRBJ2-5, the V gene TRBV29-1; TRBD2 aligns across 9 bases. CDR1 and CDR2 from the germline V gene are SQVTM and ANQGSEA. The junction had 6 bases not matched to a gene; V was cut back by 4 bases and J by 9 bases. The CDR3 contains 12 residues.

The chain couples TRBV27 to TRBJ2-7; D possibly uses TRBD1 or TRBD2 (5 bases each). V was clipped by 4 bases and J by 3 bases, with 16 bases between them. Germline lookup yields CDR1 MNHEY and CDR2 SMNVEV (reference sequence). The length of the CDR3 is 15 residues. The CDR3 region has the DNA TGTGCCAGCAGTTCCCGACCGGGACGGAACTACGAGCAGTACGTC. It encodes CASSSRPGRNYEQYV.

This chain connects TRBV18 to TRBJ2-7; 10 bases are shared with TRBD1. The CDR3 runs 15 residues. Germline loops: CDR1 KGHSH, CDR2 LQKENI. Trimming at V came to 3 bases and at J to 5 bases, leaving 7 bases not matched to a gene. The CDR3 sequence is CASSPGTGEIDEQYV. The CDR3 DNA reads as TGTGCCAGCTCACCCGGGACAGGGGAGATAGACGAGCAGTACGTC.

CDR3 sequence: CASSSSLLGGELFF. CDR3 sequence (DNA): TGTGCCAGCAGTTCCTCTTTGTTGGGCGGGGAGCTGTTTTTT. V and J are TRBV27 and TRBJ2-2; unclear D gene. The CDR3 runs 14 residues. Trimming stripped 4 bases from V and 7 bases from J, with 13 bases between. The V gene's germline CDR1 is MNHEY and CDR2 SMNVEV (reference sequence).

This sequence joins TRBV29-1 and TRBJ1-1, with 12 bases that match TRBD1. The V and J ends lost 1 base and 5 bases, in that order; junction bases with no gene match: 17. In germline, CDR1 is SQVTM, CDR2 ANQGSEA. The CDR3 runs to 19 residues. The CDR3 reads CSVEVPEMGQGAPRTEAFF. CDR3 nucleotide sequence: TGCAGCGTTGAAGTACCGGAGATGGGACAGGGGGCACCTAGGACTGAAGCTTTCTTT.

The V gene is TRBV29-1, the J gene TRBJ1-2, with D possibly matching TRBD1 (6 bases). Germline CDR1 SQVTM, CDR2 ANQGSEA. Between the trimmed V and J ends, which lost 5 bases and 2 bases, there was a span of 9 bases. The CDR3 runs 12 residues. CDR3 loop: CSVTTGNYGYTF. The DNA of the CDR3 is TGCAGCGTTACAACAGGGAACTATGGCTACACCTTC.

The gene calls are TRBV12-3 or TRBV12-4 and TRBJ2-1; 16 positions agree with TRBD2. This CDR3 spans 17 amino acids. The V segment lost 5 bases and the J segment 5 bases; nucleotides outside the gene matches: 6. CDR3 bases: TGTGCCAGCAGTCCTGGGACTAGCGGGGGGGTAAACAATGAGCAGTTCTTC. It is translated as CASSPGTSGGVNNEQFF.

The chain employs TRBV7-3 and TRBJ2-1; D ambiguous. The ends were cut back, 8 bases at V and 7 bases at J, with 9 bases in the middle. The CDR3 is 11 residues long. Germline V gene lookup returns CDR1 SGHTA and CDR2 FQGTGA. The CDR3 nucleotides read TGTGCCAGCCTTGAGGTGAATGAGCAGTTCTTC. Translated: CASLEVNEQFF.

The chain carries TRBV7-9 and TRBJ2-1, with D possibly matching TRBD1 (6 bases). CDR1 is SEHNR, CDR2 FQNEAQ, per germline (reference sequence). The CDR3 has 16 amino acids. The ends were cut back, 5 bases at V and 1 base at J, with 15 bases in the middle. The CDR3 sequence: CASSGSTGSSYNEQFF. In DNA form, the CDR3 reads TGTGCCAGCAGCGGCAGTACAGGGAGTTCCTACAATGAGCAGTTCTTC. Combining the CDR3 with reference TRBV7-9 and TRBJ2-1 gives the whole variable domain DTGVSQNPRHKITKRGQNVTFRCDPISEHNRLYWYRQTLGQGPEFLTYFQNEAQLEKSRLLSDRFSAERPKGSFSTLEIQRTEQGDSAMYLCASSGSTGSSYNEQFFGPGTRLTVL.

V gene TRBV7-2 combines with J gene TRBJ2-5; a weak D match, TRBD1 (6 bases). Deletions cut 5 bases from V and 2 bases from J, with 15 bases between. CDR3 size: 15 residues. Germline CDR1 and CDR2: SGHTA and FQGNSA. Written as DNA, the CDR3 is TGTGCCAGCAGCATGGGACATTCACCGCAAGAGACCCAGTACTTC. This translates into CASSMGHSPQETQYF.

In DNA form, the CDR3 reads TGTGCCTGCCGAGGGATACGGGAGCTGTTTTTT. Translating it yields CACRGIRELFF. The chain links TRBV30 to TRBJ2-2; D is possibly TRBD2 (5 bases). Trimming took off 6 bases at V and 9 bases at J, with 11 bases between the two ends. Germline assignment: CDR1 GTSNPN and CDR2 SVGIG (reference sequence). The CDR3 covers 11 residues. Full variable domain (remainder filled in from reference TRBV30 and TRBJ2-2): SQTIHQWPATLVQPVGSPLSLECTVEGTSNPNLYWYRQAAGRGLQLLFYSVGIGQISSEVPQNLSASRPQDRQFILSSKKLLLSDSGFYLCACRGIRELFFGEGSRLTVL.

CDR3 residues: CASSYPEWGNTEAFF. The CDR3 bases are TGCGCCAGCAGCTACCCGGAGTGGGGGAACACTGAAGCTTTCTTT. The rearrangement joins TRBV5-1 to TRBJ1-1, with D unresolved. Germline V gives CDR1 SGHRS, CDR2 YFSETQ. Trimming left V 3 bases short and J 1 base short, with 13 bases between. The CDR3 consists of 15 residues.